The count of the clone carrying this T cell receptor beta chain is one. Repertoires were generated with immunoSEQ multiplex PCR, while TCRdb's copy carries only in-frame clones and drops some. Of about 68,000 clones in the sample, about 83% were seen once. The cohort excluded patients with autoimmune disease history or systemic immunosuppression. This specimen belongs to a study of OX40 agonist ivuxolimab in advanced cancers. Deletions cut 3 bases from V and 7 bases from J, with 12 bases between. This CDR3 spans 14 amino acids. Germline CDR1 MDHEN, CDR2 SYDVKM. The chain links TRBV28 to TRBJ1-4; TRBD1 might be the D (5 bases). This TCR was recovered from an adult with an advanced solid tumor such as melanoma, head and neck, liver or kidney cancer. The sequencing here drew on CD4+ or CD8+ T cells sorted from blood, taken in a trial of the OX40 agonist ivuxolimab. CDR3 nucleotides: TGTGCCAGCAGTTTTCATGAGGGGAGTGAAAAACTGTTTTTT. It is translated as CASSFHEGSEKLFF.